The 9 T cell receptor beta chains in this list originate from one sample, sequenced in a study of CD8+CD57+ T cells in acquired aplastic anemia. The TCR beta profiling, which covered VDJ combination and CDR3 sequence, was carried out using genomic DNA as the template. TCRdb reprocessed the reads via MiXCR and lists one record per CDR3 protein. Of around 200,000 distinct CDR3 sequences listed, under 55% were seen once; the top ten hold approximately 9.7%. Patients picked for sequencing had shown CD8+CD57+ cell expansion detected by flow cytometry. Sample: sorted CD4+, CD8+, or CD8+CD57+ T cells (not recorded which) from PBMCs. All receptors come from a human donor with aplastic anemia.

The table lists this clonotype with many counts. The chain carries TRBV19 and TRBJ2-7, with D tentatively TRBD1 or TRBD2 (5 bases each). CDR1 and CDR2 (germline): LNHDA, SQIVND (reference sequence). This CDR3 comprises 14 residues. Trimming shortened V by 5 bases and J by 4 bases, and 15 bases separated the two germline ends. The CDR3 DNA follows: TGTGCCAGTAGTCGGGACGAACGTGCGTACGAGCAGTACTTC. Residues: CASSRDERAYEQYF.

The chain links TRBV19 to TRBJ1-6, with D hard to call. CDR3 length: 13 amino acids. Deletions cut 10 bases from V and 7 bases from J, with 14 bases between. CDR1 LNHDA and CDR2 SQIVND come from the germline V gene (reference sequence). The CDR3 sequence: CATTFGPNSPLHF. The DNA for the CDR3 is TGTGCCACCACCTTTGGTCCGAATTCACCCCTCCACTTT.

V is TRBV2 and J is TRBJ1-4; 8 bases match TRBD1. From germline, CDR1 is SNHLY and CDR2 FYNNEI. With V trimmed by 6 bases and J by 4 bases, 7 bases remained unmatched. CDR3 length: 15 amino acids. The DNA for the CDR3 is TGTGCCAGCAGGCGGATGGACAGGGTTAATGAAAAACTGTTTTTT. Translated: CASRRMDRVNEKLFF.

This clonotype was seen repeatedly, ten times or more. This rearrangement joins TRBV20-1 to TRBJ2-3, with 10 bases lining up with TRBD1. The V and J ends lost 0 bases and 4 bases, in that order; junction bases with no gene match: 4. The CDR3 has 15 residues. Germline V gene sequence: CDR1 DFQATT, CDR2 SNEGSKA (reference sequence). CDR3 sequence reads: CSARDDRGLADTQYF. In DNA, the CDR3 is TGCAGTGCTAGAGATGACAGGGGGCTTGCAGATACGCAGTATTTT.

This clonotype was recorded at least ten times. This sequence joins TRBV27 and TRBJ1-2, with 7 positions matching TRBD1. Germline CDR1 and CDR2: MNHEY and SMNVEV (reference sequence). The ends lost 5 bases at V and 7 bases at J; junction bases unmatched: 4. The CDR3 consists of 12 residues. The CDR3 nucleotides are TGTGCCAGCAGTATGACAGGGCGTGGCTACACCTTC. Its protein product is CASSMTGRGYTF.

This clonotype occurred many times. This chain uses TRBV5-1 with TRBJ1-6; maybe TRBD1 (6 bases). CDR3 size: 14 residues. V lost 0 bases, J lost 14 bases, and 15 bases lay in between. CDR1 SGHRS and CDR2 YFSETQ come from the germline V gene. CDR3 protein: CASSLVGAGSTLHF. The CDR3 DNA reads TGCGCCAGCAGCTTGGTGGGGGCTGGGTCGACCCTCCACTTT. The whole variable domain, filled in from reference TRBV5-1 and TRBJ1-6, reads KAGVTQTPRYLIKTRGQQVTLSCSPISGHRSVSWYQQTPGQGLQFLFEYFSETQRNKGNFPGRFSGRQFSNSRSEMNVSTLELGDSALYLCASSLVGAGSTLHFGNGTRLTVT.

The V call is TRBV9, the J call TRBJ1-2; D remains ambiguous. The CDR3 runs 12 residues. The V end lost 5 bases, the J end lost 6 bases, and 11 bases lay between the germline ends. In germline, CDR1 is SGDLS, CDR2 YYNGEE. DNA of the CDR3: TGTGCCAGCAGAAGAATATCGGATGGCTACACCTTC. Its translation is CASRRISDGYTF.

This chain uses TRBV20-1 with TRBJ2-7; the D is unclear. The V and J ends lost 5 bases and 6 bases respectively, with 20 bases between them. Per germline, CDR1 DFQATT and CDR2 SNEGSKA (reference sequence). The CDR3 length is 14 residues. The CDR3 DNA follows: TGCAGTGCTGTCGACGGAGCCTACCATCGCGAGCAGTACTTC. Translation: CSAVDGAYHREQYF.

This chain connects TRBV7-2 to TRBJ2-5; perhaps D is TRBD1 or TRBD2 (6 bases each). CDR1 is SGHTA, CDR2 FQGNSA, per germline. V lost 5 bases, J lost 5 bases, and 12 bases lay in between. This CDR3 region has 13 residues. This CDR3 is CASSTGGSETQYF. In DNA, the CDR3 is TGTGCCAGCAGCACCGGGGGCTCCGAGACCCAGTACTTC.